This TCR beta chain was identified during a study of CD8+ T cells in alopecia areata. Germline values: CDR1 LNHNV, CDR2 YYDKDF (reference sequence). The CDR3 consists of 15 residues. V trimming: 8 bases; J trimming: 2 bases; junction bases outside the gene matches: 11. With respect to this clone: Its matching antigen is unknown.

RNA was extracted and reverse transcribed into cDNA as the sequencing template. The method was immunoSEQ multiplex PCR; TCRdb's version includes in-frame clones alone and lacks a portion of them. The table lists some 95,000 clones, roughly 40% of them singletons. General study points: Having just one nonresponder leaves the connection between baseline CD8+ expansion and response unresolved. Many expanded lesional clones persisted in scalp and blood during tofacitinib. Scalp clonality, together with expanded CD8+ clones among the top 100, fell significantly with tofacitinib.

Stated treatment: oral pan-JAK inhibitor, 5-10 mg twice daily. The chain recombines TRBV15 with TRBJ2-7, with 8 positions matching TRBD2. This receptor was taken from a human donor with alopecia areata. The input for sequencing was CD8+ T cells sorted from blood, taken at week 24, from a patient treated with tofacitinib. The CDR3 here is CATLGGAAGTYEQYF. The CDR3 DNA follows: TGTGCCACCCTCGGGGGGGCGGCCGGGACCTACGAGCAGTACTTC. Together with reference TRBV15 and TRBJ2-7, the CDR3 gives the full variable domain: DAMVIQNPRYQVTQFGKPVTLSCSQTLNHNVMYWYQQKSSQAPKLLFHYYDKDFNNEADTPDNFQSRRPNTSFCFLDIRSPGLGDTAMYLCATLGGAAGTYEQYFGPGTRLTVT.